Sequencing of this T cell receptor beta chain was carried out in a study of shared clonotypes between healthy human individuals. The data were produced by immunoSEQ multiplex PCR, yet TCRdb's version contains in-frame clones alone and is incomplete. The sample contains 450,000 to 600,000 clones, around three quarters of which appear only once. With 3 bases removed from V and 3 bases from J, the gap between germline ends came to 17 bases. The length of the CDR3 is 16 residues. This TCR was sampled from a woman aged 35 to 49 in good health. Some clones in this sample may be carry-over from other donors' samples. Source material: PBMCs. The gene calls are TRBV6-7 and TRBJ1-1, with a possible D match to TRBD1 (5 bases). TRBV6-7 is known as an ORF, though its function is uncertain. The DNA of the CDR3 is TGTGCCAGCAGTTATTCGAATTCCAGGGAGGACACTGAAGCTTTCTTT. Translated, it gives CASSYSNSREDTEAFF.